These 9 T cell receptor beta chains originate from one sample sequenced in a study of blood T cell repertoires in COVID-19. This table comes from immunoSEQ multiplex PCR, and its TCRdb copy is limited to in-frame clones, with some not included. The profile covers 200,000 to 250,000 clones, with approximately 83% appearing a single time and just over 3% taken by the ten largest. The sequencing sample was made of peripheral blood. The receptors stem from a woman aged 30 to 39 who had recovered from COVID-19.

The chain has TRBV2 and TRBJ2-2; maybe TRBD2 (5 bases). Trimming pared 3 bases from V and 6 bases from J, leaving 11 bases between. Germline V gene lookup returns CDR1 SNHLY and CDR2 FYNNEI. The CDR3 spans 14 residues. The CDR3 region has the DNA TGTGCCAGCAGTGATCTGACGGGATCCGGGGAGCTGTTTTTT. This gives the protein CASSDLTGSGELFF.

This chain connects TRBV5-1 to TRBJ2-7; D perhaps matches TRBD1 (5 bases). The ends were cut back, 4 bases at V and 2 bases at J, with 13 bases in the middle. CDR3 length equals 14 residues. Germline V lookup: CDR1 SGHRS, CDR2 YFSETQ. The CDR3 bases are TGCGCCAGCAGCCCCACGACAGTAACCTACGAGCAGTACTTC. As protein: CASSPTTVTYEQYF.

The V and J genes are TRBV7-2 and TRBJ2-5; 10 bases map to TRBD2. V shed 6 bases, J shed 2 bases, and the junction held 6 bases outside the gene matches. This CDR3 has 15 amino acids. Per germline, CDR1 SGHTA and CDR2 FQGNSA. Here the CDR3 reads CASRLGGLAQETQYF. The CDR3 nucleotides are TGTGCCAGCAGATTGGGGGGACTAGCGCAAGAGACCCAGTACTTC. The complete variable domain, with remaining parts taken from reference TRBV7-2 and TRBJ2-5, reads GAGVSQSPSNKVTEKGKDVELRCDPISGHTALYWYRQSLGQGLEFLIYFQGNSAPDKSGLPSDRFSAERTGGSVSTLTIQRTQQEDSAVYLCASRLGGLAQETQYFGPGTRLLVL.

The CDR3 bases are TGTGCCAGCAGTTATGCAGGGTATGACGGCTACACCTTC. Protein product: CASSYAGYDGYTF. The rearrangement joins TRBV6-5 to TRBJ1-2, with D tentatively TRBD1 (5 bases). The CDR3 runs to 13 residues. The germline V gene has CDR1 MNHEY and CDR2 SVGAGI. The V and J ends lost 3 bases and 8 bases respectively, with 13 bases between them.

The chain combines TRBV10-2 with TRBJ1-6, with 11 nucleotides matching TRBD1. V was pared by 0 bases and J by 7 bases, with 2 bases of the junction left unmatched. CDR3 size: 16 residues. Germline V gene sequence: CDR1 WSHSY, CDR2 SAAADI. The CDR3 region has the DNA TGCGCCAGCAGTGAGTCAGGACAGGGGGCCAATTCACCCCTCCACTTT. Protein product: CASSESGQGANSPLHF.

The CDR3 spells CSVSPDRSNYGYTF. The DNA of the CDR3 is TGCAGCGTTTCGCCGGACAGGTCTAACTATGGCTACACCTTC. V gene TRBV29-1 combines with J gene TRBJ1-2, with 7 bases lining up with TRBD1. V was pared by 5 bases and J by 0 bases, with 6 bases of the junction left unmatched. Germline CDR1 SQVTM, CDR2 ANQGSEA. This CDR3 is built from 14 residues.

The CDR3 region has the DNA TGCGCCAGCAGCTTCGGGGGGTCCAAACGGACTGAAGCTTTCTTT. It is translated as CASSFGGSKRTEAFF. The gene calls are TRBV5-1 and TRBJ1-1; tentatively, D is TRBD1 (5 bases). The V and J ends lost 2 bases and 5 bases respectively, with 16 bases between them. The CDR3 is 15 amino acids. Germline values: CDR1 SGHRS, CDR2 YFSETQ.

Details on this clone: The same CDR3 is also encoded by other DNA sequences in this sample. The chain employs TRBV3-1 (or the pseudogene TRBV3-2) and TRBJ1-2, with 8 bases lining up with TRBD1. Germline-derived CDR1 and CDR2 are LGHDT and YNNKEL (reference sequence). This CDR3 contains 14 residues. V was clipped by 4 bases and J by 4 bases; unmatched bases: 5. CDR3 DNA: TGTGCCAGCAGCCCAAGACAGGGGTCCTATGGCTACACCTTC. Translating gives CASSPRQGSYGYTF.

The rearrangement links TRBV7-9 to TRBJ2-5; D not certain. The CDR3 covers 14 residues. CDR1 and CDR2 from the germline V gene are SEHNR and FQNEAQ (reference sequence). V dropped 2 bases and J dropped 2 bases, with 9 bases sitting between them. The CDR3 DNA reads TGTGCCAGCAGCTTAATCCCGGGTCAAGAGACCCAGTACTTC. Encoded protein: CASSLIPGQETQYF.